What follows are 16 T cell receptor beta chains derived from one specimen sequenced in a study of T cells after yellow fever vaccination. TCRdb analysed the 5' RACE reads with MiXCR anew, one entry per CDR3 protein. The data contain about 340,000 distinct CDR3 sequences, approximately 12% of them singletons. The sample in question was CD4+ T cells sorted from PBMCs, obtained 15 days after the yellow fever booster vaccination. The source of these receptors is a man younger than 35 who received the YFV17D yellow fever vaccine.

The genes are TRBV6-2 or TRBV6-3 and TRBJ1-5; 10 nucleotides match TRBD1. Trimming removed 4 bases from V and 6 bases from J; junction bases left unmatched: 6. Germline assignment: CDR1 MNHEY and CDR2 SVGEGT. The CDR3 is 15 amino acids. For the CDR3, the DNA is TGTGCCAGCAGTTTCGGACAGGGGGATACTCAGCCCCAGCATTTT. It is translated as CASSFGQGDTQPQHF.

This clonotype has a handful of counts. V usage is TRBV28 and J usage is TRBJ1-5, with D perhaps TRBD1 (5 bases). V dropped 5 bases and J dropped 0 bases, with 17 bases sitting between them. The germline V gene encodes CDR1 MDHEN and CDR2 SYDVKM. The CDR3 contains 17 residues. CDR3 nucleotides: TGTGCCAGCAGTCCCTCGGGGGGATTTTATAGCAATCAGCCCCAGCATTTT. It codes for CASSPSGGFYSNQPQHF.

The table lists this clonotype with a few counts. The rearrangement uses TRBV5-1 and TRBJ2-7, with TRBD1 identical over 11 bases. Losses at the gene ends were 4 bases for V and 5 bases for J; bases not matched to a gene: 8. Germline V lookup: CDR1 SGHRS, CDR2 YFSETQ. The CDR3 is made up of 15 amino acids. CDR3 protein: CASSVPGQGANEQYF. The CDR3 bases are TGCGCCAGCAGCGTCCCTGGACAGGGGGCTAACGAGCAGTACTTC.

This clonotype was recorded a few times. The rearrangement joins TRBV12-3 or TRBV12-4 to TRBJ1-2; a possible D gene is TRBD1 (6 bases). This CDR3 region has 11 residues. With 8 bases removed from V and 8 bases from J, the gap between germline ends came to 12 bases. For the CDR3, the DNA is TGTGCCAGCTTACAGGGTGTCGGCTACACCTTC. Translated, it gives CASLQGVGYTF.

The chain employs TRBV2 and TRBJ2-2; D is tentatively TRBD1 or TRBD2 (6 bases each). Trimming stripped 9 bases from V and 1 base from J, with 12 bases between. CDR3 size: 14 residues. Germline lookup yields CDR1 SNHLY and CDR2 FYNNEI. CDR3 sequence reads: CASSGGLNTGELFF. DNA for the CDR3: TGTGCCAGTTCCGGGGGCTTGAACACCGGGGAGCTGTTTTTT.

The CDR3 DNA is TGTGCCACCACCCGGGACTACACAGATACGCAGTATTTT. As protein: CATTRDYTDTQYF. The chain carries TRBV2 and TRBJ2-3; 7 nucleotides align to TRBD2. The CDR3 totals 13 residues. After removal of 10 bases from V and 2 bases from J, the junction contained 6 bases not matched to a gene. Germline CDR1 is SNHLY and CDR2 is FYNNEI.

This clonotype showed up just a few times. J is TRBJ2-1 and V is TRBV7-9, with TRBD1 matching 8 bases. The junction had 4 bases not matched to a gene; V was cut back by 2 bases and J by 1 base. This CDR3 is built from 16 residues. Germline assignment: CDR1 SEHNR and CDR2 FQNEAQ (reference sequence). In DNA form, the CDR3 reads TGTGCCAGCAGCTTAATGACAGGGGCGTCCTACAATGAGCAGTTCTTC. Its translation: CASSLMTGASYNEQFF.

This clonotype was found a few times. The V and J genes are TRBV4-2 and TRBJ1-4; D is perhaps TRBD1 (5 bases). V dropped 7 bases and J dropped 5 bases, with 17 bases sitting between them. CDR3 length: 15 residues. Germline values: CDR1 LGHNA, CDR2 YNFKEQ. As DNA, the CDR3 is TGTGCCAGCAAGGTTGGGGACCTCATAAATGAAAAACTGTTTTTT. Amino acids: CASKVGDLINEKLFF.

This clonotype appeared a few times. The rearrangement uses TRBV4-2 and TRBJ2-3; D remains ambiguous. The V and J ends lost 1 base and 0 bases respectively, with 5 bases between them. This CDR3 spans 14 amino acids. CDR1 is LGHNA and CDR2 is YNFKEQ in the germline V gene. CDR3 coding DNA: TGTGCCAGCAGCCAAGTTGACAGCACAGATACGCAGTATTTT. Its protein product is CASSQVDSTDTQYF.

CDR3 bases: TGTGCTAGTGGTTTGGTTGCTCGGTTGGGAAAGACCCAGTACTTC. This codes for CASGLVARLGKTQYF. The chain joins TRBV12-5 to TRBJ2-5; D is unresolved. CDR1 is LGHNT, CDR2 FRNRAP, per germline. V was cut by 0 bases and J by 6 bases, with 14 bases left in between. This CDR3 region has 15 residues.

The chain is built from TRBV10-3 and TRBJ2-5, with TRBD1 matching 7 bases. This CDR3 is built from 14 residues. CDR1 is ENHRY and CDR2 is SYGVKD in the germline V gene. V lost 0 bases, J lost 2 bases, and 0 bases stayed unmatched. The CDR3 DNA follows: TGTGCCATCAGTGAGTCGACAGGGCAAGAGACCCAGTACTTC. Protein product: CAISESTGQETQYF.

This clonotype was counted at least ten times. The junction does not match germline at one end; this may be a read error. The chain employs TRBV7-7 and TRBJ2-1; a weak D match, TRBD1 (6 bases). Germline loops: CDR1 SSHAT, CDR2 FNYEAQ (reference sequence). The CDR3 extends over 15 amino acids. CDR3 in amino acids: CASSLGSQGYNEQFF. Here the CDR3 DNA reads TGTGCTAGCAGCTTAGGGTCCCAGGGGTACAATGAGCAGTTCTTC.

This clonotype came up many times. The chain combines TRBV5-1 with TRBJ2-3, with TRBD2 matching 9 bases. Trimming removed 1 base from V and 0 bases from J; junction bases left unmatched: 3. The germline V gene encodes CDR1 SGHRS and CDR2 YFSETQ. This CDR3 spans 16 amino acids. The CDR3 is CASSLRSGGSTDTQYF. The CDR3 bases are TGCGCCAGCAGCTTGAGGAGCGGGGGGAGCACAGATACGCAGTATTTT.

The rearrangement joins TRBV4-2 to TRBJ2-5; tentative D call: TRBD2 (5 bases). The CDR3 covers 13 residues. The germline V gene has CDR1 LGHNA and CDR2 YNFKEQ. Trimming took 0 bases from V and 5 from J, leaving 7 bases between them. Written as DNA, the CDR3 is TGTGCCAGCAGCCAAGAACGCGGGGAGACCCAGTACTTC. Its translation: CASSQERGETQYF.

This chain uses TRBV6-1 with TRBJ1-5, with D unclear. In germline, CDR1 is MNHNS, CDR2 SASEGT. The CDR3 loop spans 15 amino acids. V was pared by 7 bases and J by 0 bases, with 13 bases between. The CDR3 spells CASKDGTYSNQPQHF. CDR3 in DNA: TGTGCCAGCAAAGACGGAACTTATAGCAATCAGCCCCAGCATTTT.

This clonotype was counted between two and nine times. The DNA of the CDR3 is TGCGCCAGCAGCTTGCCCTTCGGGACAGGGACTTCACCCCTCCACTTT. Translating it yields CASSLPFGTGTSPLHF. The rearrangement joins TRBV5-1 to TRBJ1-6; TRBD1 matches at 9 bases. Germline lookup yields CDR1 SGHRS and CDR2 YFSETQ. The CDR3 spans 16 residues. The J segment lost 9 bases and the V segment lost 1 base, leaving 8 bases of the junction unmatched.